Listed below are T cell receptor beta chains from one sample, sequenced in a study of Graves' ophthalmopathy and Graves' hyperthyroidism. From the multiplex PCR reads, TCRdb called clonotypes with MiXCR, one entry per CDR3 protein. The sample contains some 350,000 distinct CDR3 sequences, about 17% of which appear only once. Source material: peripheral blood. Every receptor here comes from an adult woman with stable Graves' hyperthyroidism. Both conserved end residues are part of each CDR3. The D gene is left open where the match is weak. Clone size is not always given. Where it is, it says once, few, many or a class for expanded clones.

size | J | D | V | DNA | CDR3
many | TRBJ1-1 | TRBD1 | TRBV10-3 | TGTGCCATCAAAGACAGGGGTGACACTGAAGCTTTCTTT | CAIKDRGDTEAFF
NA | TRBJ2-2 | NA | TRBV10-3 | TGTGCCAGCACCCAATCTCCGGCCGGGGAGCTGTTTTTT | CASTQSPAGELFF
many | TRBJ2-5 | NA | TRBV28 | TGTGCCAGCAGTCTACCCGAGGACACAACTCTCCAAGAGACCCAGTACTTC | CASSLPEDTTLQETQYF
many | TRBJ2-7 | NA | TRBV13 | TGTGCCAGCAGCTCCGCACAGGGAGACTACGAGCAGTACTTC | CASSSAQGDYEQYF
many | TRBJ2-7 | NA | TRBV6-5 | TGTGCCAGCAGGGCCCTTGAGGTGAGCTCCTACGAGCAGTACTTC | CASRALEVSSYEQYF
many | TRBJ2-7 | TRBD2 | TRBV10-1 | TGCGCCAGCAGTGAGCGTACTAGCGGGAGAGGCGGGCAGTACTTC | CASSERTSGRGGQYF
many | TRBJ1-1 | NA | TRBV29-1 | TGCAGCGTTGAAATTGCGAATGGTTACACTGAAGCTTTCTTT | CSVEIANGYTEAFF
NA | TRBJ2-7 | TRBD2 | TRBV20-1 | TGCAGTGCTAGTTCCGGGACTAGCGATACCTACGAGCAGTACTTC | CSASSGTSDTYEQYF
many | TRBJ2-2 | NA | TRBV12-3/TRBV12-4 | TGTGCCAGCAGGGTTTTGAGCGGGAACACCGGGGAGCTGTTTTTT | CASRVLSGNTGELFF
many | TRBJ2-2 | NA | TRBV7-8 | TGTGCCAGCAGCTTGTGGCAGCTTGCCACCGGGGAGCTGTTTTTT | CASSLWQLATGELFF
many | TRBJ1-1 | NA | TRBV6-5 | TGTGCCAGCAGAAAACAAAAGAACACTGAAGCTTTCTTT | CASRKQKNTEAFF
many | TRBJ1-2 | TRBD1 | TRBV28 | TGTGCCAGCAGTTTAGCGGGACAGGGAGGAGGCTACACCTTC | CASSLAGQGGGYTF
NA | TRBJ2-7 | TRBD1 | TRBV29-1 | TGCAGCATAAGGACAGGGGGCTACGAGCAGTACTTC | CSIRTGGYEQYF
many | TRBJ2-7 | NA | TRBV28 | TGTGCCAGCAGTCTACAAGGGACCGTAAGCTCCTACGAGCAGTACTTC | CASSLQGTVSSYEQYF
NA | TRBJ1-3 | NA | TRBV7-6 | TGTGCCAGCAGCTTATCATTATACGCAGGGGCTGGAAACACCATATATTTT | CASSLSLYAGAGNTIYF
NA | TRBJ2-5 | TRBD2 | TRBV11-2 | TGTGCCAGCAGCTTACTAATAGCGGGGGGGCAAGAGACCCAGTACTTC | CASSLLIAGGQETQYF